The 32 T cell receptor beta chains reported below all come from one sample, sequenced in a study of CD8 T cells in ankylosing spondylitis. TCRdb re-called the 5' RACE reads through MiXCR, storing one row per CDR3 protein. The sample shows some 250,000 distinct CDR3 sequences, more than 20% of them seen only once. The sequenced sample was blood, either unsorted or a sorted T cell fraction (not recorded which). The origin of the receptors is a male donor with ankylosing spondylitis or in good health (not recorded which).

CDR3 in amino acids: CATRGRYYEQYF. The CDR3 DNA reads TGTGCCACCCGAGGCAGGTACTACGAGCAGTACTTC. This chain joins TRBV28 and TRBJ2-7; D gene ambiguous. The ends were cut back, 10 bases at V and 3 bases at J, with 13 bases in the middle. Germline CDR1 reads MDHEN; CDR2 reads SYDVKM. This CDR3 contains 12 residues.

This rearrangement joins TRBV7-9 to TRBJ2-2; tentatively, D is TRBD2 (7 bases). CDR3 length: 16 residues. Looked up from germline, CDR1 is SEHNR and CDR2 is FQNEAQ (reference sequence). Between the trimmed V and J ends, which lost 1 base and 0 bases, there was a span of 9 bases. The CDR3 DNA sequence: TGTGCCAGCAGCTTAGGGCGGGGGCCGAACACCGGGGAGCTGTTTTTT. Its translation: CASSLGRGPNTGELFF. Using reference TRBV7-9 and TRBJ2-2 for the parts outside the CDR3, the full variable domain is DTGVSQNPRHKITKRGQNVTFRCDPISEHNRLYWYRQTLGQGPEFLTYFQNEAQLEKSRLLSDRFSAERPKGSFSTLEIQRTEQGDSAMYLCASSLGRGPNTGELFFGEGSRLTVL.

V is TRBV3-1 and J is TRBJ2-5; the match to TRBD2 covers 7 bases. The CDR3 has 17 residues. V lost 0 bases, J lost 5 bases, and 12 bases stayed unmatched. Germline CDR1 and CDR2: LGHDT and YNNKEL (reference sequence). This CDR3 is CASSQDLGTTPIETQYF. The CDR3 bases are TGTGCCAGCAGCCAAGATCTTGGGACTACCCCGATTGAGACCCAGTACTTC.

This chain uses TRBV7-8 with TRBJ1-5; 7 positions agree with TRBD1. V was pared by 5 bases and J by 7 bases, with 8 bases of the junction left unmatched. Germline V gives CDR1 SGHVS, CDR2 FQNEAQ. The CDR3 runs to 14 residues. CDR3 region: CASSPHRGGQPQHF. CDR3 nucleotides: TGTGCCAGCAGCCCTCACAGGGGCGGACAGCCCCAGCATTTT.

This clonotype was counted many times. The J gene is TRBJ2-7, the V gene TRBV10-3; 9 bases map to TRBD1. This CDR3 comprises 13 residues. Germline values: CDR1 ENHRY, CDR2 SYGVKD. The ends lost 9 bases at V and 0 bases at J; junction bases unmatched: 3. The CDR3, as DNA: TGTGCCATGGGGACAGGGTTCTCCTACGAGCAGTACTTC. This codes for CAMGTGFSYEQYF.

This clonotype was observed at least ten times. J is TRBJ2-7 and V is TRBV7-2; maybe TRBD1 (7 bases). Per germline, CDR1 SGHTA and CDR2 FQGNSA. The CDR3 covers 14 residues. V was trimmed by 5 bases and J by 0 bases, leaving 11 bases between them. The CDR3 DNA follows: TGTGCCAGCAGCGCCCAGGGGGGCTCCTACGAGCAGTACTTC. It encodes CASSAQGGSYEQYF.

With respect to this clonotype: A much larger clone differs by one base, so this may be a read error. V is TRBV3-1 and J is TRBJ2-1; D may be TRBD2 (7 bases). Germline V gene sequence: CDR1 LGHDT, CDR2 YNNKEL (reference sequence). V lost 2 bases and J 8 bases, leaving 16 bases between the germline ends. This CDR3 has 15 amino acids. The DNA for the CDR3 is TGTGCCAGCAGCCAAAGGGGAGGGGGTAACGATGAGCAGTTCTTC. Protein product: CASSQRGGGNDEQFF.

This clonotype was found a few times. This chain joins TRBV10-3 and TRBJ2-1; 10 bases are shared with TRBD1. V was clipped by 0 bases and J by 7 bases; unmatched bases: 12. Germline V lookup: CDR1 ENHRY, CDR2 SYGVKD. The CDR3 has 18 residues. CDR3 in amino acids: CAISESVMGTGASNEQFF. CDR3 nucleotide sequence: TGTGCCATCAGTGAGTCGGTTATGGGGACAGGGGCTTCGAATGAGCAGTTCTTC.

This clonotype was seen many times. The rearrangement uses TRBV24-1 and TRBJ2-1, with TRBD1 matching over 7 bases. CDR1 is KGHDR, CDR2 SFDVKD, per germline. This CDR3 spans 17 amino acids. V lost 4 bases, J lost 0 bases, and 8 bases stayed unmatched. The CDR3 region is CATSDPQGSGSYNEQFF. CDR3 DNA: TGTGCCACCAGTGACCCACAGGGGTCCGGCTCCTACAATGAGCAGTTCTTC.

The genes are TRBV6-4 and TRBJ1-1; 9 bases line up with TRBD1. V lost 5 bases, J lost 4 bases, and 8 bases stayed unmatched. The V gene's germline CDR1 is MRHNA and CDR2 SNTAGT. The CDR3 is 15 residues long. CDR3 loop: CASSRHGTGSTEAFF. The DNA of the CDR3 is TGTGCCAGCAGTCGACACGGGACAGGGTCCACTGAAGCTTTCTTT.

This clonotype was recorded a few times. The chain employs TRBV20-1 and TRBJ2-1; 9 bases are a match to TRBD2. V shed 4 bases and J 2 bases; nucleotides not matched to a gene: 0. The CDR3 extends over 13 amino acids. From germline, CDR1 is DFQATT and CDR2 SNEGSKA (reference sequence). This chain's CDR3 is CSATSGAYNEQFF. Here the CDR3 DNA reads TGCAGTGCTACTAGCGGGGCCTACAATGAGCAGTTCTTC.

Many counts were recorded for this clonotype. The chain has TRBV28 and TRBJ1-6; D remains unclear. The V gene lost 6 bases and the J gene lost 0 bases, with 9 bases spanning the gap. CDR1 MDHEN and CDR2 SYDVKM come from the germline V gene. There are 15 residues in the CDR3. In nucleotides, the CDR3 is TGTGCCAGCAGACCATCGAGCTCCTATAATTCACCCCTCCACTTT. Its translation is CASRPSSSYNSPLHF.

This chain joins TRBV20-1 and TRBJ2-1; 8 bases fit TRBD1. The CDR3 is 15 amino acids. V shed 6 bases, J shed 8 bases, and the junction held 15 bases outside the gene matches. CDR1 and CDR2 (germline): DFQATT, SNEGSKA (reference sequence). The CDR3 DNA is TGCAGTGCCACCCAGGGGGCAGGGGGAATTTATGAGCAGTTCTTC. Translation gives CSATQGAGGIYEQFF.

This clonotype was recorded many times. This chain uses TRBV12-3 or TRBV12-4 with TRBJ1-5; D is unclear. V was shortened by 3 bases and J by 2 bases, with 11 bases between the two germline ends. This CDR3 has 15 amino acids. The CDR3 nucleotides are TGTGCCAGCAGTTTCGAGGGTGGCGGCAATCAGCCCCAGCATTTT. It encodes CASSFEGGGNQPQHF.

This clonotype appeared many times. This sequence joins TRBV3-1 and TRBJ2-1; D is uncertain. Trimming took 4 bases from V and 0 from J, leaving 4 bases between them. This CDR3 is 13 amino acids long. The germline V gene has CDR1 LGHDT and CDR2 YNNKEL (reference sequence). CDR3 region: CASSPDSYNEQFF. The CDR3 DNA reads TGTGCCAGCAGCCCCGACTCCTACAATGAGCAGTTCTTC.

The chain is built from TRBV18 and TRBJ2-1; D unclear. This CDR3 comprises 12 residues. Trimming pared 4 bases from V and 8 bases from J, leaving 9 bases between. Germline V gene lookup returns CDR1 KGHSH and CDR2 LQKENI. The CDR3 DNA reads as TGTGCCAGCTCACTATACATCGATGAGCAGTTCTTC. Translating it yields CASSLYIDEQFF.

The V and J genes are TRBV20-1 and TRBJ2-2; D may be TRBD2 (7 bases). The CDR3 runs 14 residues. Germline loops: CDR1 DFQATT, CDR2 SNEGSKA (reference sequence). Trimming pared 6 bases from V and 7 bases from J, leaving 18 bases between. The CDR3 is CSARTERGVGELFF. The CDR3 DNA is TGCAGTGCCCGGACAGAACGGGGGGTCGGGGAGCTGTTTTTT.

This clonotype has ten or more counts. The V gene is TRBV6-7, the J gene TRBJ2-2, with TRBD1 matching 11 bases. TRBV6-7 is placed among ORFs of uncertain function. V lost 9 bases, J lost 3 bases, and 3 bases stayed unmatched. The CDR3 is 14 residues long. The CDR3 sequence: CARPGQGDTGELFF. CDR3 in DNA: TGTGCCAGACCGGGACAGGGGGACACCGGGGAGCTGTTTTTT.

This clonotype was seen repeatedly, ten times or more. This chain links TRBV29-1 with TRBJ1-1, with 10 bases aligning to TRBD1. The V gene's germline CDR1 is SQVTM and CDR2 ANQGSEA. The CDR3 totals 14 residues. The ends lost 3 bases at V and 10 bases at J; junction bases unmatched: 11. CDR3 DNA: TGCAGCGTTGATGCGGGGTGGACAGGGGGTGGAGCTTTCTTT. Amino acids: CSVDAGWTGGGAFF.

There are many counts of this clonotype. The CDR3 loop is CASSVGHNYGYTF. For the CDR3, the DNA is TGTGCCAGCAGTGTGGGACACAACTATGGCTACACCTTC. The rearrangement uses TRBV6-6 and TRBJ1-2, with D perhaps matching TRBD1 (6 bases). The CDR3 is made up of 13 amino acids. V gave up 5 bases and J gave up 2 bases, with 9 bases separating them. Germline V gene data show CDR1 as MNHNY and CDR2 as SVGAGI (reference sequence).

This clonotype was detected ten times or more. The genes are TRBV4-1 and TRBJ2-7; either TRBD1 or TRBD2 may fit D (5 bases each). The CDR3 covers 17 residues. Trimming removed 2 bases at V and 3 bases at J, with 20 bases between. Per the germline V gene, CDR1 is MGHRA and CDR2 is YSYEKL. The CDR3 here is CASSQPVTGRQNYEQYF. The DNA for the CDR3 is TGCGCCAGCAGCCAACCTGTGACGGGGAGACAGAACTACGAGCAGTACTTC.

This clonotype came up a few times. The V and J genes are TRBV20-1 and TRBJ1-2; possibly TRBD1 for D (5 bases). The CDR3 extends over 13 amino acids. V was pared by 6 bases and J by 4 bases, with 15 bases between. Germline-derived CDR1 and CDR2 are DFQATT and SNEGSKA (reference sequence). CDR3: CSARDGDGYGYTF. CDR3 bases: TGCAGTGCCAGGGACGGCGACGGCTATGGCTACACCTTC.

This clonotype showed up many times. The V gene is TRBV2, the J gene TRBJ2-2; 11 bases match TRBD1. The ends lost 8 bases at V and 6 bases at J; junction bases unmatched: 8. The CDR3 extends over 15 amino acids. Germline CDR1 SNHLY, CDR2 FYNNEI. CDR3 region: CASGGQGAVSGELFF. CDR3 coding DNA: TGTGCCAGCGGCGGACAGGGGGCAGTTTCCGGGGAGCTGTTTTTT.

CDR3 DNA: TGTGCCAGCACCCGACAGGGGTTGGAACCCCTCCACTTT. As protein: CASTRQGLEPLHF. This rearrangement joins TRBV3-1 to TRBJ1-6; 8 nucleotides agree with TRBD1. Per the germline V gene, CDR1 is LGHDT and CDR2 is YNNKEL (reference sequence). The V gene end was trimmed by 7 bases and the J gene end by 12 bases; junction bases not matched to a gene: 8. CDR3 size: 13 residues.

At least ten counts were recorded for this clonotype. This chain uses TRBV12-3 or TRBV12-4 with TRBJ1-5; no definite D call. V lost 0 bases, J lost 3 bases, and 6 bases lay in between. The CDR3 is made up of 14 amino acids. The CDR3 loop reads CASSLAGNNQPQHF. The CDR3 DNA follows: TGTGCCAGCAGTTTAGCTGGGAACAATCAGCCCCAGCATTTT.

This clonotype was detected many times. The chain is built from TRBV7-2 and TRBJ2-1; 7 bases agree with TRBD2. Germline V CDR1 and CDR2: SGHTA, FQGNSA. Trimming at V came to 5 bases and at J to 0 bases, leaving 7 bases not matched to a gene. The length of the CDR3 is 16 residues. The CDR3 spells CASSPGGQSSYNEQFF. The CDR3 DNA is TGTGCCAGCAGCCCGGGGGGTCAAAGCTCCTACAATGAGCAGTTCTTC.

This clonotype has just one count. The V gene is TRBV12-3 or TRBV12-4, the J gene TRBJ2-7; D is possibly TRBD1 or TRBD2 (6 bases each). Deletions cut 8 bases from V and 3 bases from J, with 17 bases between. The CDR3 loop spans 14 amino acids. CDR3 nucleotide sequence: TGTGCCAGCGTTAGGTCCGGGGGCCGCTACGAGCAGTACTTC. Its translation: CASVRSGGRYEQYF.

This clonotype was seen more than once but under ten times. This rearrangement joins TRBV20-1 to TRBJ2-3, with unresolved D. CDR1 and CDR2 (germline): DFQATT, SNEGSKA (reference sequence). Trimming left V 5 bases short and J 6 bases short, with 9 bases between. The CDR3 is 11 residues long. CDR3 coding DNA: TGCAGTGCTCCTAAAGTGGATACGCAGTATTTT. It encodes CSAPKVDTQYF.

This clonotype was observed a handful of times. The rearrangement uses TRBV5-5 and TRBJ2-3; D is undetermined. Germline assignment: CDR1 SGHKS and CDR2 YYEKEE (reference sequence). The CDR3 totals 14 residues. V was cut by 1 base and J by 4 bases, with 10 bases left in between. The CDR3 nucleotides are TGTGCCAGCAGCTTGTTAGGTTCGGCAGATACGCAGTATTTT. Its translation is CASSLLGSADTQYF.

There are many counts of this clonotype. V is TRBV12-3 or TRBV12-4 and J is TRBJ1-6; 8 bases fit TRBD1. Unmatched junction bases numbered 8, after V lost 6 bases and J lost 10 bases. The CDR3 covers 14 residues. In DNA, the CDR3 is TGTGCCAGCAGCTCTTTACAGGGGGGATCACCCCTCCACTTT. It translates to CASSSLQGGSPLHF.

Turning to this clonotype: A junction boundary mismatches the germline segment, possibly from a read error. The chain joins TRBV12-3 or TRBV12-4 to TRBJ2-6; D perhaps matches TRBD1 (6 bases). The CDR3 is 18 residues long. CDR3 loop: CTSSDVWGRQSGANVLTF. The CDR3 DNA is TGTACCAGCAGTGATGTTTGGGGGCGCCAGTCTGGGGCCAACGTCCTGACTTTC.

V is TRBV5-5 and J is TRBJ2-7; 8 nucleotides line up with TRBD1. The V segment lost 0 bases and the J segment 3 bases; nucleotides outside the gene matches: 5. The CDR3 totals 15 residues. The germline gives CDR1 SGHKS, CDR2 YYEKEE (reference sequence). The CDR3 DNA sequence: TGTGCCAGCAGCTTGGCACCAGGGGGCCTCTACGAGCAGTACTTC. As protein: CASSLAPGGLYEQYF.